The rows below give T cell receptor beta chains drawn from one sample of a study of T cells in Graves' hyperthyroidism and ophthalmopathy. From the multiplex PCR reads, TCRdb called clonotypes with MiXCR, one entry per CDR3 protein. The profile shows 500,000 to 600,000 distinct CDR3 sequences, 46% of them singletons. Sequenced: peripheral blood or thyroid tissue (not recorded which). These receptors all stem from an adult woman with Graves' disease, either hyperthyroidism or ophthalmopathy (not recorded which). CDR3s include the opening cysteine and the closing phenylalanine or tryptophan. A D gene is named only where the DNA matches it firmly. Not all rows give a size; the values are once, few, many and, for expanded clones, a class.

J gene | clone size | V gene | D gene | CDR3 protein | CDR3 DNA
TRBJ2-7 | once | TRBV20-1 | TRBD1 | CSARDESRGLDEQYF | TGCAGTGCTAGAGATGAATCCAGGGGGCTCGACGAGCAGTACTTC
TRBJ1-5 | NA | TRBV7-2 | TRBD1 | CASSSRDRTQPQHF | TGTGCCAGCAGCAGTAGGGACAGAACTCAGCCCCAGCATTTT
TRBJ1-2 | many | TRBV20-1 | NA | CSASAETDRGYTF | TGCAGTGCTAGTGCGGAGACCGATCGGGGCTACACCTTC
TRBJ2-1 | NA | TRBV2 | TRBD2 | CASRTGGYNEQFF | TGTGCCAGCAGGACGGGAGGGTACAATGAGCAGTTCTTC
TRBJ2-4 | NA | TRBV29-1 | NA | CSVFEDADHKNIQYF | TGCAGCGTTTTCGAAGACGCAGACCACAAAAACATTCAGTACTTC
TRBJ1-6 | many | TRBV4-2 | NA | CASSLRQEYNSPLHF | TGTGCCAGCAGCCTTCGACAAGAGTATAATTCACCCCTCCACTTT
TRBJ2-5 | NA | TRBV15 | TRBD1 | CATGGQTYRGGETQYF | TGTGCCACCGGGGGACAGACATACAGGGGTGGGGAGACCCAGTACTTC
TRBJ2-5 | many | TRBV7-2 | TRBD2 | CASSFTAGEETQYF | TGTGCCAGCAGCTTTACAGCGGGAGAAGAGACCCAGTACTTC
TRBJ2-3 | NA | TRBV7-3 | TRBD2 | CASSPSGIPDTQYF | TGTGCCAGCAGCCCCAGCGGGATTCCGGATACGCAGTATTTT
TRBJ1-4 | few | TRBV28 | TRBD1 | CASSRDSWKDKEKLFF | TGTGCCAGCAGTCGGGACAGCTGGAAAGATAAGGAAAAACTGTTTTTT
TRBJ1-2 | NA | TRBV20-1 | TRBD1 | CSSSDRWFGYGYTF | TGCAGTAGTTCGGACAGGTGGTTTGGCTATGGCTACACCTTC
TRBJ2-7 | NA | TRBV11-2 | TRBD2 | CASGSIRTSGRGHEQYF | TGTGCCAGCGGCTCCATTCGGACTAGCGGGAGAGGCCACGAGCAGTACTTC
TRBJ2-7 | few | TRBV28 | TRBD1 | CASRPGQGYEQYF | TGTGCCAGCAGGCCGGGACAGGGCTACGAGCAGTACTTC
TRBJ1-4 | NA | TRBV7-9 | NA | CASSEAGSNEKLFF | TGTGCCAGCAGTGAGGCAGGGAGTAATGAAAAACTGTTTTTT
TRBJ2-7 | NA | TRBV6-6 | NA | CASDRVFGTTEQYF | TGTGCCAGCGACCGGGTGTTTGGGACAACTGAGCAGTACTTC
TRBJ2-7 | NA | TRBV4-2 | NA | CASSQDRADYEQYF | TGTGCCAGCAGCCAAGATCGAGCAGACTACGAGCAGTACTTC
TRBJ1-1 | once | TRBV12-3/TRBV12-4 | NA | CASSQGLTTEAFF | TGTGCCAGCAGTCAGGGTTTGACCACTGAAGCTTTCTTT
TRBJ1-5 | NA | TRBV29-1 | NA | CSAAGTTGRNQPQHF | TGCAGCGCCGCGGGGACGACAGGCCGCAATCAGCCCCAGCATTTT
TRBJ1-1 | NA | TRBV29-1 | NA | CSVEWQNTEAFF | TGCAGCGTTGAATGGCAGAACACTGAAGCTTTCTTT
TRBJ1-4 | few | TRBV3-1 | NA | CASSQDNPSPTNEKLFF | TGTGCCAGCAGCCAAGATAACCCATCCCCAACTAATGAAAAACTGTTTTTT
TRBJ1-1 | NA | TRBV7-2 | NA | CASSLAAGNTEAFF | TGTGCCAGCAGCTTAGCCGCAGGCAACACTGAAGCTTTCTTT
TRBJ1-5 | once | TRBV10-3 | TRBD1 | CAARDSGQPQHF | TGTGCTGCCCGGGACAGCGGACAGCCCCAGCATTTT
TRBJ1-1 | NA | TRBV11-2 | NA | CASSLYREAFF | TGTGCCAGCAGCTTGTACAGAGAAGCTTTCTTT
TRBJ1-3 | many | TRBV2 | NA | CASRPQGPGNTIYF | TGTGCCAGCCGGCCGCAGGGGCCAGGAAACACCATATATTTT
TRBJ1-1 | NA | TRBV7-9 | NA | CASSAAGLDAEAFF | TGTGCCAGCAGCGCCGCGGGACTAGATGCTGAAGCTTTCTTT
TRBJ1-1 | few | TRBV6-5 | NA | CASRENMPNTEAFF | TGTGCCAGCAGGGAAAACATGCCGAACACTGAAGCTTTCTTT
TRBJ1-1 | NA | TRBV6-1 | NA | CASSEDGGSLVSEAFF | TGTGCCAGCAGTGAAGATGGTGGCAGCTTAGTGTCTGAAGCTTTCTTT
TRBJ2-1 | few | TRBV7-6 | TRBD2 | CASSSRLAVYNEQFF | TGTGCCAGCAGTTCCCGACTAGCGGTCTACAATGAGCAGTTCTTC
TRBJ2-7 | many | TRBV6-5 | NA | CASSYSGDEQYF | TGTGCCAGCAGTTATTCAGGGGACGAGCAGTACTTC
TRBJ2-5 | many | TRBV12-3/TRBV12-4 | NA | CASSFSDPGAQYF | TGTGCCAGCAGTTTTTCGGACCCGGGGGCCCAGTACTTC
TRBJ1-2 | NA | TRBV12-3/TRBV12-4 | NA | CAGAGDFVYGYTF | TGTGCCGGTGCAGGGGACTTTGTCTATGGCTACACCTTC
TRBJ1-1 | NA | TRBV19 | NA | CASSLKVGVRNTEAFF | TGTGCCAGTAGTCTTAAAGTTGGGGTACGGAACACTGAAGCTTTCTTT
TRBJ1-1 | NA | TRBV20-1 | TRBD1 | CSAWDRGKNTEAFF | TGCAGTGCGTGGGACAGGGGGAAGAACACTGAAGCTTTCTTT
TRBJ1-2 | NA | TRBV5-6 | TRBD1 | CASSPDREDGYTF | TGTGCCAGCAGCCCAGACAGGGAAGATGGCTACACCTTC
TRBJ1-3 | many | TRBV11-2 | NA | CASSLGTVSGNTIYF | TGTGCCAGCAGCTTAGGGACAGTCTCTGGAAACACCATATATTTT
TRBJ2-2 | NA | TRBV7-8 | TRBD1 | CASSPGQGRDTGELSW | TGTGCCAGCAGCCCGGGACAGGGTAGGGACACCGGGGAGCTGTCTTGG
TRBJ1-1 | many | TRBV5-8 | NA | CASSFGANTEAFF | TGTGCCAGCAGCTTTGGAGCGAACACTGAAGCTTTCTTT
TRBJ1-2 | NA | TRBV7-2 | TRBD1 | CASRQSPINRGLGDGYTF | TGTGCCAGCAGGCAAAGCCCGATCAACAGGGGGCTCGGGGATGGCTACACCTTC
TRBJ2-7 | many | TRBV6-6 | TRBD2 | CASSITSGSYEQYF | TGTGCCAGCAGTATCACTAGCGGGAGCTACGAGCAGTACTTC
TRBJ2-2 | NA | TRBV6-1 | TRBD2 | CASEREANTGELFF | TGTGCCAGCGAACGGGAGGCGAACACCGGGGAGCTGTTTTTT
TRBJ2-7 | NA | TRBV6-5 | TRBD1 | CASSSGQGFGLNCEQYF | TGTGCCAGCAGTTCGGGACAGGGCTTTGGATTGAACTGCGAGCAGTACTTC
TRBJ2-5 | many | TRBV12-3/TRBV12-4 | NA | CASTPDGGGKTQYF | TGTGCCAGCACCCCCGATGGAGGGGGCAAGACCCAGTACTTC
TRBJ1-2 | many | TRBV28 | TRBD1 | CASSLTRGQGEGYGYTF | TGTGCCAGCAGTTTAACCCGCGGACAGGGCGAGGGCTATGGCTACACCTTC